The T cell receptor beta chain under discussion was sequenced for a study of blood T cells in healthy people across ages. Findings of the study overall: Higher diversity, along with more naive CD4+ cells, distinguished long-lived donors from aged donors.

Concerning this clonotype: Its specificity is unknown.

The second PCR ran roughly 6 to 11 cycles with a sample-barcoded 5' primer and J-beta primers. The template-switch adaptor, which had 12 random nucleotides, put a tag on each cDNA molecule. Each CDR3 protein gets one entry after TCRdb re-called the 5' RACE reads with MiXCR. The repertoire holds about 780,000 distinct CDR3 sequences, with around 25% as singletons. Trimming stripped 4 bases from V and 10 bases from J, with 13 bases between. There are 12 residues in the CDR3. The germline V gene has CDR1 ENHRY and CDR2 SYGVKD. Another study also made use of these data, one on T cells of mothers and their children. That study adds: When the second PCR was run, its M1S primer added sample barcodes and 2-4 random nucleotides. A slight, non-significant increase in overlap was found for related mother-child pairs relative to unrelated pairs.

This TCR was sampled from a boy younger than 18 in good health. The sample consisted of blood. The rearrangement links TRBV10-3 to TRBJ2-5, with D unclear. CDR3 coding DNA: TGTGCCATCAGTGCGGAAGGGCGACACCAGTACTTC. It encodes CAISAEGRHQYF.